This section outlines one T cell receptor (beta chain) sequence together with its context. Its antigen is undetermined. The source of the sample is a study of cytomegalovirus exposure and HLA in healthy donors. General study points: By HLA locus, TCR association rates varied in a later analysis, with DRB1 showing the most and HLA-C the fewest.

Germline V lookup: CDR1 SGDLS, CDR2 YYNGEE. This CDR3 spans 15 amino acids. Trimming at V came to 0 bases and at J to 3 bases, leaving 5 bases not matched to a gene. Amplification used 60 Vbeta primers and 13 Jbeta primers. Repertoires were generated with immunoSEQ multiplex PCR, while TCRdb's copy carries only in-frame clones and drops some. The repertoire holds 150,000 to 200,000 clones, with around 83% as singletons. Sequencing was carried out using PBMCs. The TCR comes from a man over 45 in good health and CMV-seronegative. This chain uses TRBV9 with TRBJ2-7, with 8 nucleotides matching TRBD1. CDR3 in amino acids: CASSVGPGGHYEQYF. CDR3 in DNA: TGTGCCAGCAGCGTAGGCCCAGGGGGCCACTACGAGCAGTACTTC.